The subject of this entry is one TCR beta chain. Its cognate antigen has yet to be identified. No base qualities exist here, and no much larger clone lies one base off it. RNA was extracted using the RNeasy kit, and roughly 0.5 to 1 microgram was reverse transcribed with random hexamers. The immunoSEQ multiplex PCR assay, covering 54 Vbeta and 13 Jbeta segments, was used to amplify TCR beta CDR3 regions. PCR amplification bias was corrected by using a synthetic template baseline for primer optimization and computational correction. As for the authors' bioinformatics: Reads were annotated to V, D and J genes according to IMGT and were analyzed with immunoSEQ Analyzer, with only productive sequences retained. To calculate clonality, Shannon entropy was normalized by log2 of the number of productive unique sequences and then subtracted from one. For each patient and control, public and private clones were evaluated among the 100 most prevalent clones. Susac-specific clones were defined as absent from healthy and MS cohorts, 1052 published viral clones and other ImmuneACCESS disease sequences. TCRdb handled the public reads itself, with Q25 trimming in fastp and clone calling in MiXCR, and kept productive beta chains. Rows merge per CDR3 protein into single entries with the most common DNA and genes. None of the V and J calls come from the authors' own analysis; TCRdb made them. The sample table lists approximately 170,000 distinct CDR3 sequences, approximately 95% of them with a count of one. About 0.09% of the sample is taken by the ten largest.

High-throughput TCR beta sequencing profiled peripheral blood CD8+ and CD4+ T cells from healthy donors, Susac syndrome patients and multiple sclerosis patients. The multiple sclerosis controls were treatment-naive patients whose relapsing-remitting disease, either stable or active, fulfilled the revised McDonald criteria. Bulk CD8+ and CD4+ T cells were purified by magnetic negative isolation, whereas CD8+ TEMRA cells were enriched by FACS. Blood was drawn into EDTA tubes, processed within 24 hours, and PBMCs were isolated by density gradient centrifugation. PBMCs destined for TCR sequencing were cryopreserved in liquid nitrogen and later thawed in a 37 °C water bath. A purity of at least 90% was achieved for sorted or isolated CD4+, CD8+ and CD8+ TEMRA cells. The source of the sample is a study of CD8 T cells in Susac syndrome (dated by TCRdb to the late 2010s). Regarding the study in general: The study used repertoire sequencing to test whether antigen drove CD8+ T cell activation and differentiation in Susac syndrome. Overall results and qualifications from the work: The study acknowledged that relatively few individuals were included in the TCR sequencing and HLA analysis.

V is pruned by 7 bases and J by 5 bases, leaving 11 bases of the junction without a gene match. CDR1 SQVTM and CDR2 ANQGSEA are derived from the germline V gene. The CDR3, cysteine through phenylalanine, is 15 amino acids long. The sequence is cut down to CDR3 DNA, 45 bases in frame from base 1. This sequence originates from a human donor with multiple sclerosis. The V and J segments used are TRBV29-1 and TRBJ2-5; TRBD2 matches 12 bases in the middle. Sequenced input: CD4+ T cells from PBMCs. In nucleotides, the sequence is TGCAGCGGATGGACTAGCGGGGCCCCGGGGGAGACCCAGTACTTC. It translates as CSGWTSGAPGETQYF. When the CDR3 is completed using the reference TRBV29-1 and TRBJ2-5 genes on either side, the full variable domain is SAVISQKPSRDICQRGTSLTIQCQVDSQVTMMFWYRQQPGQSLTLIATANQGSEATYESGFVIDKFPISRPNLTFSTLTVSNMSPEDSSIYLCSGWTSGAPGETQYFGPGTRLLVL.